Listed here are 24 T cell receptor beta chains from one sample, sequenced in a study of neurological immune-mediated disorders. A single record per CDR3 protein comes from TCRdb applying MiXCR to the 5' RACE reads. The sample records over 45,000 distinct CDR3 sequences, 4% being singletons. Sequencing was done on a sample of CD4+ T cells from blood. The receptor source for this set is a woman in her thirties or forties with multiple sclerosis.

Many counts were recorded for this clonotype. The V and J genes are TRBV15 and TRBJ2-7, with 9 bases fitting TRBD1. The length of the CDR3 is 15 residues. CDR1 LNHNV and CDR2 YYDKDF come from the germline V gene (reference sequence). V lost 3 bases and J lost 5; bases outside the gene matches: 8. The chain's CDR3 is CATSREQGALDEQYF. DNA for the CDR3: TGTGCCACCAGCAGGGAACAGGGGGCTCTCGACGAGCAGTACTTC.

Many counts were recorded for this clonotype. The rearrangement uses TRBV3-1 and TRBJ1-2; D is ambiguous. From germline, CDR1 is LGHDT and CDR2 YNNKEL (reference sequence). CDR3 length: 15 residues. With 3 bases removed from V and 4 bases from J, the gap between germline ends came to 15 bases. This CDR3 is CASSQRGGSIYGYTF. The CDR3 nucleotides read TGTGCCAGCAGCCAGCGCGGCGGGTCGATCTATGGCTACACCTTC.

In this sample, this clonotype turned up many times. The CDR3 reads CASSVSREDGYRSPLHF. For the CDR3, the DNA is TGTGCCAGCAGCGTATCCAGGGAGGACGGCTATAGGTCACCCCTCCACTTT. The chain has TRBV9 and TRBJ1-6, with a tentative D call TRBD1 (5 bases). Germline CDR1 reads SGDLS; CDR2 reads YYNGEE. V gave up 1 base and J gave up 10 bases, with 21 bases separating them. The CDR3 totals 17 residues.

There are many counts of this clonotype. The chain carries TRBV13 and TRBJ2-5; 11 nucleotides match TRBD2. CDR1 is PRHDT and CDR2 is FYEKMQ in the germline V gene (reference sequence). V gave up 5 bases and J gave up 5 bases; unmatched junction bases: 7. The CDR3 has 15 amino acids. The CDR3 coding sequence is TGTGCCAGCAGCATTAGCGGGGGGGCCTCCGAGACCCAGTACTTC. It codes for CASSISGGASETQYF.

This clonotype was counted at least ten times. V usage is TRBV12-3 or TRBV12-4 and J usage is TRBJ2-1; 7 bases map to TRBD2. Trimming at V came to 3 bases and at J to 0 bases, leaving 5 bases not matched to a gene. The CDR3 totals 16 residues. CDR3 nucleotides: TGTGCCAGCAGTTTGGGGGGGATCGGCTCCTACAATGAGCAGTTCTTC. Amino acids: CASSLGGIGSYNEQFF.

This clonotype was observed at least ten times. The chain uses TRBV20-1 and TRBJ2-1, with 14 bases that match TRBD2. The germline V gene has CDR1 DFQATT and CDR2 SNEGSKA (reference sequence). The CDR3 has 13 residues. J lost 16 bases, V lost 6 bases, and 11 bases had no gene match. The CDR3 DNA follows: TGCAGTGCCCCGGGACTAGCGGGGGCCCCGGCTTTCTTC. Its protein product is CSAPGLAGAPAFF.

This clonotype was counted ten times or more. The rearrangement uses TRBV10-3 and TRBJ2-1, with D unresolved. Germline assignment: CDR1 ENHRY and CDR2 SYGVKD. This CDR3 has 12 residues. The CDR3 DNA reads as TGTAAGACGAGGAGCTCCTACAATGAGCAGTTCTTC. Translation: CKTRSSYNEQFF.

J is TRBJ1-6 and V is TRBV20-1; D is possibly TRBD1 (6 bases). Germline V gives CDR1 DFQATT, CDR2 SNEGSKA (reference sequence). The V end lost 1 base, the J end lost 7 bases, and 17 bases lay between the germline ends. The CDR3 covers 16 residues. CDR3 residues: CSARVRGAGGNSPLHF. CDR3 in DNA: TGCAGTGCTAGAGTTCGGGGGGCAGGAGGGAATTCACCCCTCCACTTT.

This chain uses TRBV20-1 with TRBJ2-7, with 9 bases matching TRBD1. After removal of 1 base from V and 1 base from J, the junction contained 8 bases not matched to a gene. Germline lookup yields CDR1 DFQATT and CDR2 SNEGSKA (reference sequence). The CDR3 totals 16 residues. In DNA, the CDR3 is TGCAGTGCTAGAGTCCTAGGGACAGGGATATCCTACGAGCAGTACTTC. Protein: CSARVLGTGISYEQYF.

This clonotype was picked up many times. V gene TRBV10-2 combines with J gene TRBJ2-1; the match to TRBD2 covers 9 bases. The germline V gene encodes CDR1 WSHSY and CDR2 SAAADI. J was trimmed by 10 bases and V by 0 bases; bases with no gene match: 4. This CDR3 contains 14 residues. CDR3 loop: CASSESSGGYEQFF. DNA of the CDR3: TGCGCCAGCAGTGAGTCGAGCGGGGGGTACGAGCAGTTCTTC.

This clonotype was detected many times. The J gene is TRBJ1-2, the V gene TRBV5-5; 9 bases agree with TRBD1. This CDR3 comprises 16 residues. With 4 bases clipped from V and 3 bases from J, the junction kept 10 bases outside the gene matches. The V gene's germline CDR1 is SGHKS and CDR2 YYEKEE (reference sequence). CDR3 DNA: TGTGCCAGCAGCCCCAACAGGGGGCGCGGGGACTATGGCTACACCTTC. Translation: CASSPNRGRGDYGYTF.

There are many counts of this clonotype. The rearrangement joins TRBV12-3 or TRBV12-4 to TRBJ2-3, with 7 bases fitting TRBD2. The CDR3 contains 13 residues. Unmatched junction bases numbered 4, after V lost 6 bases and J lost 4 bases. CDR3 protein: CASRYREADTQYF. Written as DNA, the CDR3 is TGTGCCAGCAGGTACCGGGAGGCAGATACGCAGTATTTT.

The chain couples TRBV10-3 to TRBJ1-1; weak D call: TRBD1 (6 bases). Germline V CDR1 and CDR2: ENHRY, SYGVKD. Trimming removed 4 bases at V and 5 bases at J, with 11 bases between. The CDR3 runs 13 residues. The CDR3 nucleotides read TGTGCCATCAGTGGGAAGGGGGGAACTGAAGCTTTCTTT. Its translation: CAISGKGGTEAFF.

This clonotype was found many times. The chain combines TRBV11-2 with TRBJ2-7, with 7 nucleotides matching TRBD2. Unmatched junction bases numbered 7, after V lost 5 bases and J lost 0 bases. Per the germline V gene, CDR1 is SGHAT and CDR2 is FQNNGV. This CDR3 has 15 amino acids. The CDR3, as DNA: TGTGCCAGCAGCCTGACGGGGGGAGACTCCTACGAGCAGTACTTC. Its protein product is CASSLTGGDSYEQYF.

There are many counts of this clonotype. This chain links TRBV7-9 with TRBJ2-3, with 7 bases that match TRBD1. Germline CDR1 reads SEHNR; CDR2 reads FQNEAQ (reference sequence). The trim removed 4 bases at V and 5 bases at J, leaving 3 bases unmatched. This CDR3 spans 13 amino acids. The CDR3 sequence: CASSYSGGDTQYF. The DNA of the CDR3 is TGTGCCAGCAGCTACTCAGGGGGAGATACGCAGTATTTT. Based on the CDR3 plus reference TRBV7-9 and TRBJ2-3, the full variable domain is DTGVSQNPRHKITKRGQNVTFRCDPISEHNRLYWYRQTLGQGPEFLTYFQNEAQLEKSRLLSDRFSAERPKGSFSTLEIQRTEQGDSAMYLCASSYSGGDTQYFGPGTRLTVL.

This clonotype was recorded many times. The chain recombines TRBV18 with TRBJ1-4; D is possibly TRBD1 (5 bases). Trimming pared 5 bases from V and 8 bases from J, leaving 24 bases between. The germline CDR1 and CDR2 sequences are KGHSH and LQKENI. This CDR3 spans 17 amino acids. In DNA form, the CDR3 reads TGTGCCAGCTCATTCTTACTAATTGGGACGGCTGGCGAAAAACTGTTTTTT. This gives the protein CASSFLLIGTAGEKLFF.

Ten or more counts support this clonotype. This sequence joins TRBV20-1 and TRBJ1-1; tentative D call: TRBD1 (6 bases). The CDR3 runs to 13 residues. CDR1 is DFQATT and CDR2 is SNEGSKA in the germline V gene (reference sequence). The V and J ends lost 6 bases and 5 bases respectively, with 16 bases between them. The CDR3 bases are TGCAGTGCAGCCTCAGGGGTTCGAACTGAAGCTTTCTTT. It codes for CSAASGVRTEAFF.

This clonotype was picked up many times. The rearrangement links TRBV5-1 to TRBJ2-1; the D is unclear. Looked up from germline, CDR1 is SGHRS and CDR2 is YFSETQ. CDR3 length: 14 amino acids. Trimming took off 7 bases at V and 0 bases at J, with 11 bases between the two ends. CDR3 in amino acids: CASHTGFSYNEQFF. The CDR3 DNA reads TGCGCCAGCCACACCGGATTCTCCTACAATGAGCAGTTCTTC.

This clonotype was seen at least ten times. The V gene is TRBV9, the J gene TRBJ1-3, with D possibly being TRBD1 (5 bases). Germline lookup yields CDR1 SGDLS and CDR2 YYNGEE. The CDR3 has 17 amino acids. V was trimmed by 5 bases and J by 1 base, leaving 19 bases between them. CDR3 DNA: TGTGCCAGCAGTGGGGGACTCTTCCCGGGATCTGGAAACACCATATATTTT. Translation: CASSGGLFPGSGNTIYF.

This clonotype has at least ten counts. The chain links TRBV5-5 to TRBJ2-2, with D possibly called TRBD1 or TRBD2 (6 bases each). Trimming took 1 base from V and 0 from J, leaving 13 bases between them. The CDR3 loop spans 17 amino acids. The germline V gene has CDR1 SGHKS and CDR2 YYEKEE (reference sequence). CDR3 amino acids: CASSLLPGASNTGELFF. CDR3 nucleotide sequence: TGTGCCAGCAGCTTGCTTCCGGGGGCGTCGAACACCGGGGAGCTGTTTTTT.

This clonotype has ten or more counts. The junction and the germline gene differ at one end; a read error may be behind it. This sequence joins TRBV6-2 or TRBV6-3 and TRBJ2-7; D possibly corresponds to TRBD2 (5 bases). There are 15 residues in the CDR3. Germline CDR1 MNHEY, CDR2 SVGEGT. The CDR3 loop is CVSSYRQKGAYEQYF. Here the CDR3 DNA reads TGTGTCAGCAGTTACCGGCAAAAGGGAGCCTACGAGCAGTACTTC.

This clonotype was observed many times. The chain's CDR3 is CASSSVRGSLAKNIQYF. The CDR3 bases are TGTGCCAGCAGCTCCGTTCGGGGGTCCCTAGCCAAAAACATTCAGTACTTC. The chain uses TRBV11-2 and TRBJ2-4, with D possibly being TRBD2 (6 bases). The length of the CDR3 is 17 residues. Germline V gene sequence: CDR1 SGHAT, CDR2 FQNNGV. The V end lost 4 bases, the J end lost 0 bases, and 16 bases lay between the germline ends.

In this sample, this clonotype turned up many times. The chain links TRBV6-6 to TRBJ2-3; 11 nucleotides align to TRBD2. The germline CDR1 and CDR2 sequences are MNHNY and SVGAGI (reference sequence). CDR3 length: 16 amino acids. V was pared by 4 bases and J by 1 base, with 4 bases of the junction left unmatched. For the CDR3, the DNA is TGTGCCAGCAGTTCCCCGACTAGCGGGGGCACAGATACGCAGTATTTT. It translates to CASSSPTSGGTDTQYF.

This clonotype was picked up many times. This chain joins TRBV12-3 or TRBV12-4 and TRBJ2-3; D call uncertain. The CDR3 consists of 13 residues. V was clipped by 6 bases and J by 2 bases, with 9 bases between them. CDR3 region: CASRPDFTDTQYF. The CDR3 DNA reads TGTGCCAGCAGACCGGATTTCACAGATACGCAGTATTTT.